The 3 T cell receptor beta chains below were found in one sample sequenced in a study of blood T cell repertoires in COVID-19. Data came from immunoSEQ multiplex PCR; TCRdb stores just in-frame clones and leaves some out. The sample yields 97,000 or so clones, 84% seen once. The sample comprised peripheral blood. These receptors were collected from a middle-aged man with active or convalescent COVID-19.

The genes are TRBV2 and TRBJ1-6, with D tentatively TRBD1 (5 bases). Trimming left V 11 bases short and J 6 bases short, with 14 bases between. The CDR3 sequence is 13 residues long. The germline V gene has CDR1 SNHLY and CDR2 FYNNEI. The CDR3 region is CAGQRGGNSPLHF. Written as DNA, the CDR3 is TGTGCCGGCCAAAGGGGAGGTAATTCACCCCTCCACTTT.

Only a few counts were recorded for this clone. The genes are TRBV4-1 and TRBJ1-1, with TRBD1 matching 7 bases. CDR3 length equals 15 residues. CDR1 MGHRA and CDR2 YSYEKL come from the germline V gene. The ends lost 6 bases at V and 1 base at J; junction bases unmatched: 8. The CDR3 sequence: CASRHADRENTEAFF. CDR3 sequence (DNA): TGCGCCAGCAGACATGCCGACAGGGAGAACACTGAAGCTTTCTTT.

CDR3 amino acids: CASSWTSSFGEQYF. In DNA form, the CDR3 reads TGTGCCAGCAGCTGGACTAGCTCTTTTGGGGAGCAGTACTTC. The V and J genes are TRBV27 and TRBJ2-7; TRBD2 matches 8 bases. The V gene end was trimmed by 6 bases and the J gene end by 7 bases; junction bases not matched to a gene: 11. CDR3 length: 14 amino acids. CDR1 and CDR2 (germline): MNHEY, SMNVEV (reference sequence).